This is a list of T cell receptor beta chains from one sample in a study of Ad26.COV2.S vaccination and SARS-CoV-2 variants. Libraries were prepared by immunoSEQ multiplex PCR; TCRdb keeps only in-frame clonotypes and omits some of them. Altogether roughly 500,000 clones are present, approximately 90% being singletons, with the ten largest covering roughly 13%. The sample here was peripheral blood, taken in a trial of Ad26.COV2.S vaccine versus placebo. These TCRs come from a person aged 18-65 years who received the Ad26.COV2.S COVID-19 vaccine or a placebo. CDR3s include the opening cysteine and the closing phenylalanine or tryptophan. A D gene is named only where the DNA matches it firmly. Clone size is shown for a subset of rows, as once, few, many or a class of expanded clone.

j_gene: TRBJ1-2
len: 12
abundance: .
v_gene: TRBV28
d_gene: .
CDR3aa: CASMDSNYGYTF
CDR3nt: TGTGCCAGCATGGACTCTAACTATGGCTACACCTTC

j_gene: TRBJ2-3
len: 15
abundance: .
v_gene: TRBV7-3
d_gene: .
CDR3aa: CASSPHSLSRDTQYF
CDR3nt: TGTGCCAGCAGCCCGCACAGCCTTTCTCGAGATACGCAGTATTTT

j_gene: TRBJ2-2
len: 16
abundance: .
v_gene: TRBV5-5
d_gene: .
CDR3aa: CASSDPGQANTGELFF
CDR3nt: TGTGCCAGCAGCGATCCCGGTCAGGCGAACACCGGGGAGCTGTTTTTT

j_gene: TRBJ1-6
len: 15
abundance: few
v_gene: TRBV4-2
d_gene: .
CDR3aa: CASSQAGRENSPLHF
CDR3nt: TGTGCCAGCAGCCAAGCGGGCAGGGAAAATTCACCCCTCCACTTT

j_gene: TRBJ2-4
len: 15
abundance: .
v_gene: TRBV7-9
d_gene: .
CDR3aa: CASSLEGTGANIQYF
CDR3nt: TGTGCCAGCAGCTTAGAGGGGACGGGGGCGAACATTCAGTACTTC

j_gene: TRBJ2-7
len: 13
abundance: .
v_gene: TRBV7-2
d_gene: .
CDR3aa: CASSLGRSYEQYF
CDR3nt: TGTGCCAGCAGCTTGGGCAGATCCTACGAGCAGTACTTC

j_gene: TRBJ1-1
len: 18
abundance: .
v_gene: TRBV28
d_gene: .
CDR3aa: CASSSSVRGGSGGAEAFF
CDR3nt: TGTGCCAGCAGTTCTTCAGTCAGAGGGGGATCCGGCGGGGCTGAAGCTTTCTTT

j_gene: TRBJ1-5
len: 20
abundance: .
v_gene: TRBV28
d_gene: TRBD1
CDR3aa: CASSFTGGWAGQGASQPQHF
CDR3nt: TGTGCCAGCAGTTTTACTGGTGGTTGGGCGGGACAGGGGGCAAGTCAGCCCCAGCATTTT

j_gene: TRBJ1-1
len: 15
abundance: once
v_gene: TRBV2
d_gene: TRBD1
CDR3aa: CASRGDRVPNTEAFF
CDR3nt: TGTGCCAGCAGGGGGGACAGGGTCCCCAACACTGAAGCTTTCTTT

j_gene: TRBJ2-1
len: 14
abundance: .
v_gene: TRBV6-5
d_gene: TRBD1
CDR3aa: CASSSHRGIGEQFF
CDR3nt: TGTGCCAGCAGTTCCCACAGGGGGATCGGTGAGCAGTTCTTC

j_gene: TRBJ2-1
len: 14
abundance: .
v_gene: TRBV6-4
d_gene: TRBD2
CDR3aa: CASSAPREGNEQFF
CDR3nt: TGTGCCAGCAGTGCCCCCCGGGAGGGCAATGAGCAGTTCTTC

j_gene: TRBJ2-7
len: 13
abundance: .
v_gene: TRBV7-9
d_gene: .
CDR3aa: CASDRDSSYEQYF
CDR3nt: TGTGCCAGCGACCGGGACTCGTCCTACGAGCAGTACTTC

j_gene: TRBJ1-6
len: 15
abundance: .
v_gene: TRBV6-5
d_gene: .
CDR3aa: CASSYGPQGGSPLHF
CDR3nt: TGTGCCAGCAGTTACGGACCGCAGGGAGGCTCACCCCTCCACTTT

j_gene: TRBJ2-1
len: 18
abundance: .
v_gene: TRBV27
d_gene: .
CDR3aa: CASSFSGDGSLPYNEQFF
CDR3nt: TGTGCCAGCAGTTTCTCCGGGGACGGGAGTCTCCCCTACAATGAGCAGTTCTTC

j_gene: TRBJ1-2
len: 15
abundance: .
v_gene: TRBV9
d_gene: TRBD1
CDR3aa: CASSFGTGSNYGYTF
CDR3nt: TGTGCCAGCAGCTTCGGGACAGGTTCGAACTATGGCTACACCTTC

j_gene: TRBJ1-1
len: 14
abundance: .
v_gene: TRBV10-3
d_gene: TRBD1
CDR3aa: CAITNRGQSSEAFF
CDR3nt: TGTGCCATCACAAACAGGGGGCAATCTAGTGAAGCTTTCTTT

j_gene: TRBJ2-7
len: 15
abundance: .
v_gene: TRBV15
d_gene: TRBD1
CDR3aa: CATSRDRDRGYEQYF
CDR3nt: TGTGCCACCAGCAGAGACCGGGACAGGGGCTACGAGCAGTACTTC

j_gene: TRBJ2-7
len: 15
abundance: .
v_gene: TRBV5-1
d_gene: .
CDR3aa: CASSLAAHSSGEQYF
CDR3nt: TGCGCCAGCAGCTTGGCGGCACACTCCAGCGGGGAGCAGTACTTC

j_gene: TRBJ1-5
len: 16
abundance: .
v_gene: TRBV4-1
d_gene: TRBD1
CDR3aa: CASSQGDRAGNQPQHF
CDR3nt: TGCGCCAGCAGCCAAGGGGACAGGGCGGGCAATCAGCCCCAGCATTTT

j_gene: TRBJ2-7
len: 15
abundance: .
v_gene: TRBV5-4
d_gene: TRBD1
CDR3aa: CASSRSDRANYEQYF
CDR3nt: TGTGCCAGCAGCCGCTCCGACAGGGCAAACTACGAGCAGTACTTC

j_gene: TRBJ1-2
len: 16
abundance: .
v_gene: TRBV19
d_gene: .
CDR3aa: CASGGIGLRLNYGYTF
CDR3nt: TGTGCCAGTGGGGGTATAGGGCTACGACTTAACTATGGCTACACCTTC

j_gene: TRBJ1-1
len: 12
abundance: few
v_gene: TRBV28
d_gene: .
CDR3aa: CASRQTGSEAFF
CDR3nt: TGTGCCAGCAGGCAAACAGGATCTGAAGCTTTCTTT

j_gene: TRBJ1-2
len: 14
abundance: .
v_gene: TRBV9
d_gene: .
CDR3aa: CASSRRADPYGYTF
CDR3nt: TGTGCCAGCAGCAGACGGGCCGATCCGTATGGCTACACCTTC

j_gene: TRBJ1-1
len: 15
abundance: .
v_gene: TRBV9
d_gene: .
CDR3aa: CASSAQGGLNTEAFF
CDR3nt: TGTGCCAGCAGCGCTCAGGGTGGACTGAACACTGAAGCTTTCTTT